Listed below are T cell receptor beta chains from one sample, sequenced in a study of cytomegalovirus exposure and HLA in healthy donors. Data came from immunoSEQ multiplex PCR; TCRdb stores just in-frame clones and leaves some out. The sample contains about 82,000 clones, 90% to 95% of which appear only once. Specimen: PBMCs. The origin of the receptors is a woman under 30 in good health and CMV-seronegative. Both conserved end residues are part of each CDR3. The D gene is left open where the match is weak. Some rows have no size entry. The others give once, few or many, or a class for an expanded clone.

>-|-|TRBV6-5|TRBJ1-5
CASSPRTDQPQHF
TGTGCCAGCAGTCCCCGGACAGATCAGCCCCAGCATTTT
>TRBD1|-|TRBV27|TRBJ1-2
CASSRARRGGIYGYTF
TGTGCCAGCAGCCGAGCTCGGAGAGGGGGCATATATGGCTACACCTTC
>-|-|TRBV19|TRBJ1-3
CASSLGGSGSGNTIYF
TGTGCCAGTAGTTTAGGAGGGAGCGGCTCTGGAAACACCATATATTTT
>TRBD1|-|TRBV5-1|TRBJ2-2
CASSDGTGGIGELFF
TGCGCCAGCAGCGACGGGACAGGGGGCATCGGGGAGCTGTTTTTT
>TRBD2|-|TRBV6-5|TRBJ2-7
CASSGLAGGTYEQYF
TGTGCCAGCTCTGGGCTAGCGGGAGGAACCTACGAGCAGTACTTC
>-|-|TRBV27|TRBJ1-1
CASSLSGSMNTEAFF
TGTGCCAGCAGTTTATCGGGCAGTATGAACACTGAAGCTTTCTTT
>-|-|TRBV9|TRBJ1-3
CASSFDSHSGNTIYF
TGTGCCAGCAGCTTTGACAGCCACTCTGGAAACACCATATATTTT
>-|-|TRBV6-5|TRBJ1-2
CASSYKGDDDYGYTF
TGTGCCAGCAGTTACAAGGGGGATGATGACTATGGCTACACCTTC
>TRBD1|-|TRBV12-5|TRBJ1-5
CASGLVTGIQPQHF
TGTGCTAGTGGTTTGGTGACAGGGATTCAGCCCCAGCATTTT
>TRBD1|-|TRBV28|TRBJ1-2
CASRRTRDREYYGYTF
TGTGCCAGCAGGCGGACCCGGGACAGGGAGTACTATGGCTACACCTTC
>-|-|TRBV7-9|TRBJ2-1
CASSADSSYNEQFF
TGTGCCAGCAGCGCAGACTCCTCCTACAATGAGCAGTTCTTC
>-|-|TRBV11-2|TRBJ1-5
CASSLSSGYSNQPQHF
TGTGCCAGCAGCTTAAGCTCAGGCTATAGCAATCAGCCCCAGCATTTT
>TRBD1|-|TRBV5-1|TRBJ2-7
CASSWGQVDNEQYF
TGCGCCAGCAGCTGGGGACAGGTGGATAATGAGCAGTACTTC
>TRBD2|once|TRBV7-2|TRBJ2-3
CASSYTGLLTDTQYF
TGTGCCAGCAGCTACACGGGACTACTCACAGATACGCAGTATTTT
>TRBD1|-|TRBV10-3|TRBJ2-3
CAIRAGQGSDTQYF
TGTGCCATCAGGGCGGGACAGGGCTCAGATACGCAGTATTTT
>TRBD1|-|TRBV28|TRBJ1-1
CASRLSGGYTEAFF
TGTGCCAGCAGGCTCTCAGGGGGCTACACTGAAGCTTTCTTT
>TRBD2|-|TRBV19|TRBJ2-1
CATGGLAGPGEQFF
TGTGCCACTGGGGGGCTAGCGGGGCCGGGGGAGCAGTTCTTC
>TRBD2|-|TRBV9|TRBJ2-7
CASSVGVAGDYEQYF
TGTGCCAGCAGCGTAGGGGTAGCGGGAGACTACGAGCAGTACTTC
>TRBD1|-|TRBV5-5|TRBJ1-5
CASSLGMTGIVTSGNQPQHF
TGTGCCAGCAGCTTGGGCATGACAGGGATCGTTACGTCGGGCAATCAGCCCCAGCATTTT
>TRBD1|-|TRBV19|TRBJ1-1
CASSARTGQNTEAFF
TGTGCCAGTAGTGCCCGGACAGGGCAGAACACTGAAGCTTTCTTT
>TRBD2|-|TRBV10-3|TRBJ2-2
CAITREVDTGELFF
TGTGCCATCACACGGGAGGTAGACACCGGGGAGCTGTTTTTT
>-|-|TRBV15|TRBJ1-3
CATSSRGSGNTIYF
TGTGCCACCAGCAGCAGGGGCTCTGGAAACACCATATATTTT
>-|-|TRBV11-3|TRBJ2-1
CASSPRVSSYNEQFF
TGTGCCAGCAGCCCACGGGTTTCCTCCTACAATGAGCAGTTCTTC
>TRBD2|-|TRBV6-4|TRBJ2-1
CASSDGLAGNNEQFF
TGTGCCAGCAGTGACGGACTAGCGGGAAACAATGAGCAGTTCTTC
>-|few|TRBV20-1|TRBJ2-1
CSASRVNEQFF
TGCAGTGCTAGTCGGGTGAATGAGCAGTTCTTC
>-|-|TRBV30|TRBJ2-3
CASHFVADTQYF
TGTGCCAGTCACTTCGTCGCAGATACGCAGTATTTT
>-|-|TRBV19|TRBJ1-1
CASRSRGAATEAFF
TGTGCCAGCCGCAGTCGGGGGGCTGCTACTGAAGCTTTCTTT
>TRBD2|-|TRBV9|TRBJ2-1
CASSVSGRETYNEQFF
TGTGCCAGCAGCGTGAGCGGGAGGGAGACCTACAATGAGCAGTTCTTC
>-|-|TRBV5-1|TRBJ2-7
CASSGTSPSYEQYF
TGCGCCAGCAGTGGGACTTCCCCCTCCTACGAGCAGTACTTC
>-|-|TRBV5-4|TRBJ2-7
CASSPQTGYEQYF
TGTGCCAGCAGCCCCCAGACAGGCTACGAGCAGTACTTC
>-|-|TRBV7-7|TRBJ2-1
CASSLTSSLSSEQFF
TGTGCCAGCAGCTTAACTAGCTCCTTATCAAGTGAGCAGTTCTTC
>TRBD1|-|TRBV19|TRBJ2-7
CASSQRTGGSPYEQYF
TGTGCCAGTAGTCAACGGACAGGGGGTAGTCCCTACGAGCAGTACTTC
>TRBD2|-|TRBV5-1|TRBJ2-5
CASSAGTSGGETQYF
TGCGCCAGCAGCGCTGGGACTAGCGGTGGCGAGACCCAGTACTTC
>TRBD1|-|TRBV18|TRBJ1-4
CASSPLQGADNEKLFF
TGTGCCAGCTCACCATTACAGGGGGCAGATAATGAAAAACTGTTTTTT
>-|-|TRBV6-5|TRBJ2-7
CASKSTFTHYEQYF
TGTGCCAGCAAATCTACTTTTACCCACTACGAGCAGTACTTC
>-|-|TRBV5-1|TRBJ2-7
CASSSTGQQYF
TGCGCCAGCAGCTCAACAGGGCAGCAGTACTTC
>-|-|TRBV5-1|TRBJ1-4
CASSFGGVGEKLFF
TGCGCCAGCAGCTTCGGAGGGGTTGGTGAAAAACTGTTTTTT
>TRBD2|-|TRBV27|TRBJ2-3
CASSYLRAGGQDTQYF
TGTGCCAGCAGTTACCTGAGGGCGGGGGGGCAGGATACGCAGTATTTT
>TRBD1|-|TRBV5-1|TRBJ2-7
CASSPRQGTTDEQYF
TGCGCCAGCAGCCCGCGACAGGGGACAACGGACGAGCAGTACTTC
>-|-|TRBV4-1|TRBJ1-2
CASSQQSPGVIPYGYTF
TGCGCCAGCAGCCAACAGAGCCCAGGGGTGATACCCTATGGCTACACCTTC
>TRBD1|-|TRBV7-8|TRBJ1-2
CASSGPQDRVPGYTF
TGTGCCAGCAGCGGCCCCCAGGACAGGGTGCCTGGCTACACCTTC
>-|-|TRBV29-1|TRBJ1-2
CSVEDWGLRGYGYTF
TGCAGCGTCGAGGACTGGGGACTCCGAGGCTATGGCTACACCTTC